The entry below gives a single T cell receptor (beta chain) sequence along with its context. This entry belongs to a study of blood T cell repertoires in COVID-19. Losses at the gene ends were 5 bases for V and 9 bases for J; bases not matched to a gene: 7. There are 15 residues in the CDR3. Germline V gene lookup returns CDR1 SEHNR and CDR2 FQNEAQ (reference sequence). Original handling: By means of reference gene primer amplification, nucleated cell counts were estimated. Clones were sequenced by immunoSEQ multiplex PCR, and TCRdb holds only the in-frame ones, with some missing. Clone size and the V and J calls come from that table; the DNA yielded D and trimming. The repertoire includes about 300,000 clones, roughly 83% of them detected once, and 1.5% to 2% sits in the top ten.

This rearrangement joins TRBV7-9 to TRBJ2-1; 13 bases are shared with TRBD2. Sequencing used peripheral blood. This clonotype was sampled from a woman in her fifties or sixties with acute or convalescent COVID-19. CDR3 residues: CASSPLAGGQSEQFF. The CDR3 bases are TGTGCCAGCAGCCCACTAGCGGGAGGGCAGAGTGAGCAGTTCTTC.